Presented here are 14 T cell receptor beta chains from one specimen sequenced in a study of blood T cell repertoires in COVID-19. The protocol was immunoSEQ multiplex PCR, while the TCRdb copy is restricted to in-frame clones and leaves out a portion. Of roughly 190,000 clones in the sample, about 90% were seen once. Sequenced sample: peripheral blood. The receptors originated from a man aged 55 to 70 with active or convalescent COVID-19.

CDR3 nucleotide sequence: TGTGCCAGCTCACCACAGGGGGTTGCTTCACCCCTCCACTTT. This encodes CASSPQGVASPLHF. The rearrangement uses TRBV18 and TRBJ1-6, with D perhaps TRBD1 (6 bases). The CDR3 is 14 residues long. Per the germline V gene, CDR1 is KGHSH and CDR2 is LQKENI. V shed 1 base and J shed 9 bases, with 10 bases lying between them. Supplemented by reference TRBV18 and TRBJ1-6, the full variable domain reads NAGVMQNPRHLVRRRGQEARLRCSPMKGHSHVYWYRQLPEEGLKFMVYLQKENIIDESGMPKERFSAEFPKEGPSILRIQQVVRGDSAAYFCASSPQGVASPLHFGNGTRLTVT.

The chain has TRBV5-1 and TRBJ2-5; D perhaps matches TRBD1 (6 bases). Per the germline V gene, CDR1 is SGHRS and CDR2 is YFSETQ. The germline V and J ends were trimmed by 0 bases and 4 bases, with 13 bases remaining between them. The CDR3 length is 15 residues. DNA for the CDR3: TGCGCCAGCAGCTTGGACCAAACAGGGACAGAGACCCAGTACTTC. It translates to CASSLDQTGTETQYF.

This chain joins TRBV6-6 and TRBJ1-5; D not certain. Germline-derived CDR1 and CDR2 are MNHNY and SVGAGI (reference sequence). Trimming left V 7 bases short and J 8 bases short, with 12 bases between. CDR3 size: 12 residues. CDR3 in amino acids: CASTRWEEPQHF. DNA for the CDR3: TGTGCCAGCACCAGGTGGGAGGAGCCCCAGCATTTT.

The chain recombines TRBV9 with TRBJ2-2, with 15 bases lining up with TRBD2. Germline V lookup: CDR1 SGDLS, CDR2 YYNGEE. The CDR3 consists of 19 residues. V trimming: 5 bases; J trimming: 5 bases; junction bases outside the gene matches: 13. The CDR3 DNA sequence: TGTGCCAGCAGTCACCTATCCGGGACTAGCGGGGGGCGGACCGGGGAGCTGTTTTTT. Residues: CASSHLSGTSGGRTGELFF.

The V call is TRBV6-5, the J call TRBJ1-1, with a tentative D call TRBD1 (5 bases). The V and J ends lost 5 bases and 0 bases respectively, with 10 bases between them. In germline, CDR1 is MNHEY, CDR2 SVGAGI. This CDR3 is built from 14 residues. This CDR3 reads CASSRGTLNTEAFF. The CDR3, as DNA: TGTGCCAGCAGTCGGGGGACTTTGAACACTGAAGCTTTCTTT.

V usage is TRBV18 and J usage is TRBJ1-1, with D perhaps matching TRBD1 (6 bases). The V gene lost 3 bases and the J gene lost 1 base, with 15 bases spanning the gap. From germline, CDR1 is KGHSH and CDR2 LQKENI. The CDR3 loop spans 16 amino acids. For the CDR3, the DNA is TGTGCCAGCTCACCGAGGGGGGGGGCAGGGAACACTGAAGCTTTCTTT. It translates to CASSPRGGAGNTEAFF. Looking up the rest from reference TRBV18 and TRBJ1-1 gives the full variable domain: NAGVMQNPRHLVRRRGQEARLRCSPMKGHSHVYWYRQLPEEGLKFMVYLQKENIIDESGMPKERFSAEFPKEGPSILRIQQVVRGDSAAYFCASSPRGGAGNTEAFFGQGTRLTVV.

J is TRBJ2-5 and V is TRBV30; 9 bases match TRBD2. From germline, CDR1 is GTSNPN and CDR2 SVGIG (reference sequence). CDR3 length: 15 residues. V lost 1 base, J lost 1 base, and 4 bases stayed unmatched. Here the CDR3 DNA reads TGTGCCTGGAGTGGGAGCGGGGGGTTCCAAGAGACCCAGTACTTC. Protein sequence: CAWSGSGGFQETQYF.

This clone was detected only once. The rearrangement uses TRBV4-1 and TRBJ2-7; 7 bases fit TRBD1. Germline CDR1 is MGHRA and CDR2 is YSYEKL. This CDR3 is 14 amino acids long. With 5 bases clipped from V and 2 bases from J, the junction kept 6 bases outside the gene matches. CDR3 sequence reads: CASSYPGQTYEQYF. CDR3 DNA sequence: TGCGCCAGCAGCTACCCGGGACAGACCTACGAGCAGTACTTC.

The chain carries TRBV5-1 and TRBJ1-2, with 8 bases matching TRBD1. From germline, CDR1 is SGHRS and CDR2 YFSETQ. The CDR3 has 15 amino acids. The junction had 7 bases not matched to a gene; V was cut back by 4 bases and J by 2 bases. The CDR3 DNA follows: TGCGCCAGCAGCGAGGGGACAGGAAGGAACTATGGCTACACCTTC. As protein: CASSEGTGRNYGYTF.

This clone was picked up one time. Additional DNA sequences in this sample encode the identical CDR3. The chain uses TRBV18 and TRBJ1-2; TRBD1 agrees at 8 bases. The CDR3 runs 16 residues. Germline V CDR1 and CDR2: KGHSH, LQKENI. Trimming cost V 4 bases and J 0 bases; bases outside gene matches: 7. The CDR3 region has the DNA TGTGCCAGCTCACTCAGGACAGGGCTAGCTAACTATGGCTACACCTTC. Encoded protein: CASSLRTGLANYGYTF.

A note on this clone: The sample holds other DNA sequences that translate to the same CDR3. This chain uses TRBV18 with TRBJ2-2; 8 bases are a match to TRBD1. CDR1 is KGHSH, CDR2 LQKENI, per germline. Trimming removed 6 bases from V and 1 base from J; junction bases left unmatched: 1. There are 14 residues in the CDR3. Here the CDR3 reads CASSGQGNTGELFF. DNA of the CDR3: TGTGCCAGCTCCGGACAGGGGAACACCGGGGAGCTGTTTTTT.

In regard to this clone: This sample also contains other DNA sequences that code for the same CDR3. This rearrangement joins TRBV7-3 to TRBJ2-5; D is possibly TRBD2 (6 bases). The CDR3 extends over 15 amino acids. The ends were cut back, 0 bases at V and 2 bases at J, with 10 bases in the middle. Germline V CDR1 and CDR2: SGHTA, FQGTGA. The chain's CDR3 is CASSLTSGLQETQYF. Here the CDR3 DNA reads TGTGCCAGCAGCTTAACTAGCGGCCTACAAGAGACCCAGTACTTC.

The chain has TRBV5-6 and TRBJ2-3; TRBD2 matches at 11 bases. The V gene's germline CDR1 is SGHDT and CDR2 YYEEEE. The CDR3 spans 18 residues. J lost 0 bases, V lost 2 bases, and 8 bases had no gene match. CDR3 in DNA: TGTGCCAGCAGCTTAACTAGCGGGGGTACCTCTAGCACAGATACGCAGTATTTT. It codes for CASSLTSGGTSSTDTQYF. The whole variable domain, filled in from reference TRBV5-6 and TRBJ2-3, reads DAGVTQSPTHLIKTRGQQVTLRCSPKSGHDTVSWYQQALGQGPQFIFQYYEEEERQRGNFPDRFSGHQFPNYSSELNVNALLLGDSALYLCASSLTSGGTSSTDTQYFGPGTRLTVL.

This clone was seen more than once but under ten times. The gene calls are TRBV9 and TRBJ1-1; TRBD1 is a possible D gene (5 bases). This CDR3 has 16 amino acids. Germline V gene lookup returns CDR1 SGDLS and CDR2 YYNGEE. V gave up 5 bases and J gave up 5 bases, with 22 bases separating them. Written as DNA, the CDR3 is TGTGCCAGCAGTCGATCGCTCGGGGGAGGGGAGACTGAAGCTTTCTTT. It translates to CASSRSLGGGETEAFF. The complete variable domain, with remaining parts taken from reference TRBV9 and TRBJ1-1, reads DSGVTQTPKHLITATGQRVTLRCSPRSGDLSVYWYQQSLDQGLQFLIQYYNGEERAKGNILERFSAQQFPDLHSELNLSSLELGDSALYFCASSRSLGGGETEAFFGQGTRLTVV.